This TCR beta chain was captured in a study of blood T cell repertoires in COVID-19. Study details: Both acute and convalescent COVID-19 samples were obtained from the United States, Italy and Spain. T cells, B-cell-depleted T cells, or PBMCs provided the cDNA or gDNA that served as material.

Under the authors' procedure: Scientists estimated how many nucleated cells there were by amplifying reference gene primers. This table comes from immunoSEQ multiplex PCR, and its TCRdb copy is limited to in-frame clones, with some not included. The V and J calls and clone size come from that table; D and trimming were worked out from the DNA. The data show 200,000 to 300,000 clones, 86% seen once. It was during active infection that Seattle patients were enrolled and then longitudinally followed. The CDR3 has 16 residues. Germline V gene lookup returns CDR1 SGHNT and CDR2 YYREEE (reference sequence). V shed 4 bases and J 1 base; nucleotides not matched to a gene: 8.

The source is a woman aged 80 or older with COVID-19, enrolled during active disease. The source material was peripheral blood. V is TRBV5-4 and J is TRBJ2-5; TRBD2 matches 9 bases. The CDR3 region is CASSPSSGGSQETQYF. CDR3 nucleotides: TGTGCCAGCAGCCCCTCGAGCGGGGGGTCCCAAGAGACCCAGTACTTC.